This record looks at one T cell receptor (beta chain) sequence and its context. The CDR3 totals 17 residues. J gave up 5 bases and V 4 bases, and 11 bases lay outside the gene matches. Germline-derived CDR1 and CDR2 are KGHDR and SFDVKD. Combining a sample-barcoded 5' primer with a J-beta primer mix, a second PCR ran for about 7 to 12 cycles. TCRdb itself ran the 5' RACE reads through MiXCR, one entry per CDR3 protein. The sample yields 650,000 to 900,000 distinct CDR3 sequences, under 80% seen once. These data belong to a study of blood T cells in healthy people across ages. The chain combines TRBV24-1 with TRBJ2-4, with TRBD1 identical over 9 bases. This TCR was sampled from a man under 40 in good health. The sample taken for sequencing was blood. Written as DNA, the CDR3 is TGTGCCACCAGTGACAGTCCCGGGACAGGGACCGAAAACATTCAGTACTTC. Its protein is CATSDSPGTGTENIQYF.